This T cell receptor beta chain was sequenced in a study of cytomegalovirus exposure and HLA in healthy donors. General study results and limits: More clonal expansion characterized HLA-associated TCR beta chains than equally common others in a later analysis. Immune exposure information comprised only CMV serostatus.

60 Vbeta and 13 Jbeta primers were used in PCR. The table came from immunoSEQ multiplex PCR; TCRdb's copy has only in-frame clones and leaves some out. The sample contains around 150,000 clones, more than 75% of which appear only once. For this clone: Its specificity is unknown.

With 3 bases clipped from V and 5 bases from J, the junction kept 8 bases outside the gene matches. This CDR3 spans 16 amino acids. Germline values: CDR1 SGHAT, CDR2 FQNNGV. The chain employs TRBV11-2 and TRBJ2-1, with TRBD2 matching 9 bases. Material: PBMCs. The TCR comes from a man in his fifties or sixties in good health and CMV-seronegative. CDR3 coding DNA: TGTGCCAGCAGCTTTGGGTGGCTAGCGGGGAACAATGAGCAGTTCTTC. This translates into CASSFGWLAGNNEQFF.